This T cell receptor (beta chain) emerged from a study of blood T cell repertoires in COVID-19. Study at large: PBMCs, B-cell-depleted T cells, or T cells provided the cDNA or gDNA that made up the material.

This CDR3 spans 13 amino acids. CDR1 is SGHTA, CDR2 FQGTGA, per germline. V was shortened by 2 bases and J by 2 bases, with 6 bases between the two germline ends. The count of this clone is one. Allocation to cohorts depended on clinical history reported by the participants. For recovered donors of Cohort 3, there were two negative PCRs, clearance, or symptom resolution. In the authors' workflow: From reference gene primer amplification, estimates of nucleated cell counts were derived. Libraries were prepared by immunoSEQ multiplex PCR; TCRdb keeps only in-frame clonotypes and omits some of them. V, J and clone size reflect that table, while D and trimming were determined from the DNA. The sample holds approximately 180,000 clones, 75% to 90% seen once.

What was sequenced was PBMCs or T cells enriched from blood (not recorded which). V and J are TRBV7-3 and TRBJ1-2; the D gene is possibly TRBD1 (5 bases). This TCR was sampled from a man aged 35 to 55 who had recovered from COVID-19. CDR3 coding DNA: TGTGCCAGCAGCTTAGGGGGGAACTATGGCTACACCTTC. Its protein product is CASSLGGNYGYTF.